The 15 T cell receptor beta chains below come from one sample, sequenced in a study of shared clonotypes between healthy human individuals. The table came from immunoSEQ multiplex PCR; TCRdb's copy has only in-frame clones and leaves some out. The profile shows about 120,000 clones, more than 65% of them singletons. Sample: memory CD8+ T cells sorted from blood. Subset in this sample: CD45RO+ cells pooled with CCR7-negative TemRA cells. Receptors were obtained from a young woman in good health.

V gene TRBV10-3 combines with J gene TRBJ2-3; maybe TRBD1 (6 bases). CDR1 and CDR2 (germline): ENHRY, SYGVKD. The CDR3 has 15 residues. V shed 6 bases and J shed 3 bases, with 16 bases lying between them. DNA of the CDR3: TGTGCCATCAGCGTATTGAACAGGGAGACAGATACGCAGTATTTT. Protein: CAISVLNRETDTQYF.

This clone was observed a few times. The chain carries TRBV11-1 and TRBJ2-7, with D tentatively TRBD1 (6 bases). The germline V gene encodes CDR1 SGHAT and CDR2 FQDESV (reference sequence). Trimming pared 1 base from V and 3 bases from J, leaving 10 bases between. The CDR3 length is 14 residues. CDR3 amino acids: CASSLVTGGYEQYF. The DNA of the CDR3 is TGTGCCAGCAGCTTAGTGACAGGAGGCTACGAGCAGTACTTC.

The CDR3 sequence is CASSLSLGLADYTGELFF. The DNA for the CDR3 is TGTGCCAGCAGTTTATCCCTCGGACTAGCGGATTACACCGGGGAGCTGTTTTTT. This sequence joins TRBV28 and TRBJ2-2; 10 bases match TRBD2. Per germline, CDR1 MDHEN and CDR2 SYDVKM. The CDR3 is 18 amino acids. The V segment lost 1 base and the J segment 3 bases; nucleotides outside the gene matches: 8.

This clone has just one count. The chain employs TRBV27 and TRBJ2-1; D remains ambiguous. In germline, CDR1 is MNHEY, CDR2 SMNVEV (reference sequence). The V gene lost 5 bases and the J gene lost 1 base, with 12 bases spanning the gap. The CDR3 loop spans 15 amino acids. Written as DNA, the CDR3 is TGTGCCAGCAGTCCCCGATTTGGTTCCTACAATGAGCAGTTCTTC. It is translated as CASSPRFGSYNEQFF.

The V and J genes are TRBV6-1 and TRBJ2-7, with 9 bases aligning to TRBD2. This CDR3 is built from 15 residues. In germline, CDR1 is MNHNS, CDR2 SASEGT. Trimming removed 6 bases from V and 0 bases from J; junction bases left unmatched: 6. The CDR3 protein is CASSQTSGDSYEQYF. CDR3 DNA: TGTGCCAGCAGCCAGACTAGCGGAGACTCCTACGAGCAGTACTTC.

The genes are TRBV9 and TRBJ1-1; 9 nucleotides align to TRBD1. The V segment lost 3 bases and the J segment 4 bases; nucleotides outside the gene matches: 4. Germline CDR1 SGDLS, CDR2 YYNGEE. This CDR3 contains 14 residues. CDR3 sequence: CASSGGQGITEAFF. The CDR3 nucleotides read TGTGCCAGCAGCGGAGGACAGGGGATCACTGAAGCTTTCTTT.

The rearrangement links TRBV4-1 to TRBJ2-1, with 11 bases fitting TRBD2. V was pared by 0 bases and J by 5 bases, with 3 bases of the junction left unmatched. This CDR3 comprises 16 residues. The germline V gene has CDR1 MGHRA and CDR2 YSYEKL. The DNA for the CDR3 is TGCGCCAGCAGCCAAGATAGTAGCGGGAGGGACAATGAGCAGTTCTTC. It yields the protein CASSQDSSGRDNEQFF.

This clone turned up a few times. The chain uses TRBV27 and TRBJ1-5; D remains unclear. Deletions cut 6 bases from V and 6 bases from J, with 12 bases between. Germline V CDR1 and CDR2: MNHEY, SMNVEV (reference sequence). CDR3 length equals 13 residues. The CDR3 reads CASRRSRAQPQHF. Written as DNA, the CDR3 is TGTGCCAGCAGGCGCTCGCGCGCTCAGCCCCAGCATTTT.

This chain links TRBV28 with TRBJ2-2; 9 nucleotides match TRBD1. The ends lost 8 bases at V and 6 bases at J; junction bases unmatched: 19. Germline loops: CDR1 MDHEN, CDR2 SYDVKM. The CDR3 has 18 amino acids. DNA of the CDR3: TGTGCCAGCTACCGGGACAGGGAGTCCGGAGTGATGGCCGGGGAGCTGTTTTTT. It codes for CASYRDRESGVMAGELFF.

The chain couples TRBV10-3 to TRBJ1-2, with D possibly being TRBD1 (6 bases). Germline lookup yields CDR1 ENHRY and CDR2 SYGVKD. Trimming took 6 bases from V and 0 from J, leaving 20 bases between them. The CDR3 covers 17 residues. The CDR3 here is CAIRRPGRGPTNYGYTF. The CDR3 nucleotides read TGTGCCATCAGACGACCTGGCAGGGGACCTACTAACTATGGCTACACCTTC.

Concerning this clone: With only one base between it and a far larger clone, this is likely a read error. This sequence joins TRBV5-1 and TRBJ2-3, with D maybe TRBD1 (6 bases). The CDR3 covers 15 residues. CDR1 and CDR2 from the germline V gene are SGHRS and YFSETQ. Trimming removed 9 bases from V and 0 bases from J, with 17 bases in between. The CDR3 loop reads CATGAGDASTDTQYF. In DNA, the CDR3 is TGCGCCACCGGCGCAGGGGATGCTAGCACAGATACGCAGTATTTT.

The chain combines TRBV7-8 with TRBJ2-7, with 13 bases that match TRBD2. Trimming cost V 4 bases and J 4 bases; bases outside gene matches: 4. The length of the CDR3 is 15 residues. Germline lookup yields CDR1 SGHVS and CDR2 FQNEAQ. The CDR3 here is CASSSTSGGAYEQYF. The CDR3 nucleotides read TGTGCCAGCAGCTCTACTAGCGGGGGGGCTTACGAGCAGTACTTC.

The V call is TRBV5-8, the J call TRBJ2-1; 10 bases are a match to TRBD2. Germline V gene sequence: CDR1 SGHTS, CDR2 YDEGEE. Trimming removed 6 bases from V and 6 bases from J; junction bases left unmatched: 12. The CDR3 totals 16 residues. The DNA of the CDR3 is TGTGCCAGCAACCCTAGGGTGGGACTAGCGCGCAATGAGCAGTTCTTC. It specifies CASNPRVGLARNEQFF.

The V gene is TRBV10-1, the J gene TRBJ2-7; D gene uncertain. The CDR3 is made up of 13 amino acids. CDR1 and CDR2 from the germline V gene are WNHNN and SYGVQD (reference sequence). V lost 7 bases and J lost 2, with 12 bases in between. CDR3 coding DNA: TGCGCCAGCACCCCCGGCTCCCCCTACGAGCAGTACTTC. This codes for CASTPGSPYEQYF.

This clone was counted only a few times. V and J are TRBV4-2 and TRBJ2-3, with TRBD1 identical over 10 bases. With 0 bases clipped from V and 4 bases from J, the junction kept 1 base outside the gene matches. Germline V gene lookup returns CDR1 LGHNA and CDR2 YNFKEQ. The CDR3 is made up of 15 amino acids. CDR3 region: CASSQETGGADTQYF. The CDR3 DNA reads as TGTGCCAGCAGCCAAGAGACAGGGGGCGCAGATACGCAGTATTTT.